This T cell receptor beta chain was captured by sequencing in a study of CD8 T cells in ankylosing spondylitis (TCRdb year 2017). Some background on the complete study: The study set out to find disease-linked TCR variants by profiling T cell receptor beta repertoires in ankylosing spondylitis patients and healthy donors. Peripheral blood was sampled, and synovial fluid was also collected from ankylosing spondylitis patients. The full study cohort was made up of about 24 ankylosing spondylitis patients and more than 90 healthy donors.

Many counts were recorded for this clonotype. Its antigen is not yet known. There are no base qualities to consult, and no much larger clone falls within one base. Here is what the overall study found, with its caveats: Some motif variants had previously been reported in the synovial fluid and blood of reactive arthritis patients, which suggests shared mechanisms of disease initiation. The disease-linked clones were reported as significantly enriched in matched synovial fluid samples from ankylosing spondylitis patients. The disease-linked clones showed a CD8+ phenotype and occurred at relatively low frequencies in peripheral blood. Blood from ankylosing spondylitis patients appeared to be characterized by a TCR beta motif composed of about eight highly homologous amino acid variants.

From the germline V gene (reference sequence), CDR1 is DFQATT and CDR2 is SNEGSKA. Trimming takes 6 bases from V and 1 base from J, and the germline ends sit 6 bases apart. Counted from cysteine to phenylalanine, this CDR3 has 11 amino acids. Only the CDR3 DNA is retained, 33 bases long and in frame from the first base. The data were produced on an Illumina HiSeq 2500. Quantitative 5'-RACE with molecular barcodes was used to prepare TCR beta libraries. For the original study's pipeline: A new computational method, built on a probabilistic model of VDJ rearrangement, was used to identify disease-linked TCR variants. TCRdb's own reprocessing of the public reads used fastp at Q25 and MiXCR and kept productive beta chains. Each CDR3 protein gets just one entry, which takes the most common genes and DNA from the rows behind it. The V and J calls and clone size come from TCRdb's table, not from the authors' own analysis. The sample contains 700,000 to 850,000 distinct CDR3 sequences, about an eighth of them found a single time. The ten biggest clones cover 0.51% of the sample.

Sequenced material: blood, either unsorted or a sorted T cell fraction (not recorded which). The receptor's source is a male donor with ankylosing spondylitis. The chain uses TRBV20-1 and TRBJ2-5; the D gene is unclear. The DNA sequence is TGCAGTGCACAGATCCAAGAGACCCAGTACTTC. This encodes CSAQIQETQYF.